This TCR beta chain was recorded in a study of blood T cell repertoires in COVID-19. Across the study: Researchers got acute and convalescent COVID-19 samples from the United States, Italy and Spain. The analysed material was cDNA or gDNA that came from T cells, B-cell-depleted T cells, or PBMCs.

Authors' methods: For nucleated cells, counts were estimated from reference gene primer amplification. Only in-frame clones appear in the TCRdb table, and some are missing; sequencing was by immunoSEQ multiplex PCR. The V and J calls and clone size were taken over from that table, and D and trimming were inferred from the DNA. The sample lists about 340,000 clones; around four fifths were seen once. CDR1 and CDR2 from the germline V gene are SGHAT and FQNNGV. The V gene end was trimmed by 0 bases and the J gene end by 6 bases; junction bases not matched to a gene: 8. This CDR3 region has 16 residues.

Sequencing used peripheral blood. V gene TRBV11-2 combines with J gene TRBJ2-1, with 7 nucleotides matching TRBD2. This receptor was taken from a man aged 25-45 years with active or convalescent COVID-19. The CDR3 reads CASSLEGWGGVNEQFF. In DNA, the CDR3 is TGTGCCAGCAGCTTAGAAGGTTGGGGGGGGGTCAATGAGCAGTTCTTC.